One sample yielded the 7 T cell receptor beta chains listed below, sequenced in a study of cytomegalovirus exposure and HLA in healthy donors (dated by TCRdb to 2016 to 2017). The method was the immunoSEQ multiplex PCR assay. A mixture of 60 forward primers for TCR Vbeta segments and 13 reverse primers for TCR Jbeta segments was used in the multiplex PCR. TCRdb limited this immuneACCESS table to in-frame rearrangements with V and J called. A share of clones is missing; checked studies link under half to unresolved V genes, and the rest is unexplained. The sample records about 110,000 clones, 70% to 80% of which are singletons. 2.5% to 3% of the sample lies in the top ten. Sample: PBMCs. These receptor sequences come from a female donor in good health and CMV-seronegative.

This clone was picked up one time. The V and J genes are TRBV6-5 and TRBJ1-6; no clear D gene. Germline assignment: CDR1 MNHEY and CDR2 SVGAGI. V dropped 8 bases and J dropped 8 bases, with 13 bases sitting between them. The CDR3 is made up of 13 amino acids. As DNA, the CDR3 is TGTGCCAGCTCTAACGCGGGTTATTCACCCCTCCACTTT. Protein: CASSNAGYSPLHF.

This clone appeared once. This chain's CDR3 is CASRMMDRSYGYTF. As DNA, the CDR3 is TGTGCCAGTAGGATGATGGACAGAAGTTATGGCTACACCTTC. The J gene is TRBJ1-2, the V gene TRBV19; D is perhaps TRBD1 (6 bases). CDR3 size: 14 residues. Per the germline V gene, CDR1 is LNHDA and CDR2 is SQIVND (reference sequence). The V end lost 6 bases, the J end lost 5 bases, and 16 bases lay between the germline ends.

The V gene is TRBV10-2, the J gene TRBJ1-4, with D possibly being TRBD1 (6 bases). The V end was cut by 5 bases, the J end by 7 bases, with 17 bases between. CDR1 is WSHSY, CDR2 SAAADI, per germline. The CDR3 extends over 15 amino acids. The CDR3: CASSSVRGEGEKLFF. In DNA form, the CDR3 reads TGCGCCAGCAGTTCCGTCAGGGGAGAGGGTGAAAAACTGTTTTTT.

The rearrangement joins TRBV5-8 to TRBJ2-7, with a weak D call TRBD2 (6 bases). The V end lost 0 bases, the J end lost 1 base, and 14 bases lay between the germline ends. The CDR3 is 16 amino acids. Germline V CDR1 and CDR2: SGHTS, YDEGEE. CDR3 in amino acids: CASSLEGLVGSYEQYF. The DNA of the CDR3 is TGTGCCAGCAGCTTGGAGGGACTGGTCGGGTCCTACGAGCAGTACTTC.

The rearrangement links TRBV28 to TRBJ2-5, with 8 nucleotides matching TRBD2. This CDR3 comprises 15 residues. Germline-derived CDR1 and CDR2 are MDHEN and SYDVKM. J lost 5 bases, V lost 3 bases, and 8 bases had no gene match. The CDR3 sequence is CASSFYVAGGETQYF. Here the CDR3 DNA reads TGTGCCAGCAGTTTTTACGTCGCGGGAGGCGAGACCCAGTACTTC.

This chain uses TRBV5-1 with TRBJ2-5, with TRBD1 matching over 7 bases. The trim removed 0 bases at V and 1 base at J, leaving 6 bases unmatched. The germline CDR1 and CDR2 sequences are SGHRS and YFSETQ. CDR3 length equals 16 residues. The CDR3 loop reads CASSLAVAGGQETQYF. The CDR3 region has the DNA TGCGCCAGCAGCTTGGCCGTTGCAGGGGGCCAAGAGACCCAGTACTTC. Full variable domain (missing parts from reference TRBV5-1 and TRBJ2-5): KAGVTQTPRYLIKTRGQQVTLSCSPISGHRSVSWYQQTPGQGLQFLFEYFSETQRNKGNFPGRFSGRQFSNSRSEMNVSTLELGDSALYLCASSLAVAGGQETQYFGPGTRLLVL.

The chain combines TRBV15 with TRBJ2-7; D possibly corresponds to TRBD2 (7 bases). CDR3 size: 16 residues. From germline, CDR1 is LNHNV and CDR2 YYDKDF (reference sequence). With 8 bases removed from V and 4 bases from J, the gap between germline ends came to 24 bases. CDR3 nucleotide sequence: TGTGCCACCGGCAACCCCGGGCGGAGGGGGGGTTACGAGCAGTACTTC. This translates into CATGNPGRRGGYEQYF.